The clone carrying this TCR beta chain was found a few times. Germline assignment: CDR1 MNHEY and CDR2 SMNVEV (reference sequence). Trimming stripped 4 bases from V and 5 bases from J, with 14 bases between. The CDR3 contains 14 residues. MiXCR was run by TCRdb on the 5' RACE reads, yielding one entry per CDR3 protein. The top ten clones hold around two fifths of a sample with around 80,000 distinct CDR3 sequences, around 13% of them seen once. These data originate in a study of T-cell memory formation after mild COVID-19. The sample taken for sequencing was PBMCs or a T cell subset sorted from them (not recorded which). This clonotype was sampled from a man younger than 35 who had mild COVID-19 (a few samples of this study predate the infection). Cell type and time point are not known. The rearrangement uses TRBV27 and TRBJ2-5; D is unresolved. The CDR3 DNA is TGTGCCAGCAGTTACAACCCAGTAGGGGAGACCCAGTACTTC. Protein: CASSYNPVGETQYF.